Each of the 3 T cell receptor beta chains below was sequenced from the same sample in a study of low-dose radiotherapy and immunotherapy resistance in tumors. Primers targeting TRAV and TRBV primed first-strand cDNA, covering alpha and beta chains. Amplification of TCRs used a constant-region primer and V-primer adapter for about 20 PCR cycles. TCRdb analysed the reads with MiXCR anew, one entry per CDR3 protein. Counted here are tens of thousands of distinct CDR3 sequences, 30% to 40% occurring once; the ten biggest clones make up over 8.5%. Time point here: before trial treatment. Sequences were derived from PBMCs, sampled before treatment. The origin of the receptors is a female donor with ovarian cancer.

The V and J genes are TRBV6-2 or TRBV6-3 and TRBJ2-7; tentative D call: TRBD2 (6 bases). The CDR3 sequence is 15 residues long. Germline-derived CDR1 and CDR2 are MNHEY and SVGEGT. Trimming took 5 bases from V and 0 from J, leaving 14 bases between them. In nucleotides, the CDR3 is TGTGCCAGCAGTGAATTCCAGCGGGTCTCCTACGAGCAGTACTTC. Translation: CASSEFQRVSYEQYF.

This clonotype was detected once. This chain's CDR3 is CASSQEWSYEQYF. The CDR3 bases are TGTGCCAGCAGCCAAGAGTGGAGCTACGAGCAGTACTTC. V and J are TRBV4-2 and TRBJ2-7; D unresolved. The V gene lost 0 bases and the J gene lost 3 bases, with 6 bases spanning the gap. Germline V CDR1 and CDR2: LGHNA, YNFKEQ. This CDR3 has 13 residues.

The chain employs TRBV28 and TRBJ1-2, with a weak D call TRBD1 (6 bases). CDR3 size: 15 residues. V gave up 4 bases and J gave up 7 bases, with 19 bases separating them. CDR1 is MDHEN and CDR2 is SYDVKM in the germline V gene. CDR3 amino acids: CASSSSSGGRIGYTF. CDR3 DNA sequence: TGTGCCAGCAGTTCTTCCTCGGGGGGGCGGATTGGCTACACCTTC.